This TCR beta chain is from a study of CD8+ T cells in alopecia areata. In the study overall: Female C3H/HeJ mice aged roughly 7-11 weeks were given skin from C3H/HeJ graft donors, 6-12 months old, that had spontaneous alopecia. Study findings and constraints: Affected scalp, especially in alopecia totalis/universalis, had a higher clonality than normal scalp did. Mice gave a clearer picture of TCR sharing than patients did, possibly for HLA-related reasons.

This clone has more than one count but fewer than ten. The antigen is unknown. The protein in this entry is translated from the DNA; at residue 12 it differs from the protein listed in TCRdb. Each gene name is a mouse one. The sequence runs out 3 residues before the end of the CDR3; the remainder is reconstructed from the germline J gene. Trimming shortened V by 0 bases and J by 3 bases, and 11 bases separated the two germline ends. There are 15 residues in the CDR3. The germline V gene encodes CDR1 SGHSN and CDR2 HYEKVE. TCR sequencing used cDNA made by reverse transcription of extracted RNA. Using immunoSEQ multiplex PCR, the repertoire was profiled, and TCRdb retains in-frame clones only, with some absent. The sample presents approximately 110,000 clones, none singletons.

This TCR was sampled from a C3H/HeJ mouse with alopecia areata. These mice share the MHC haplotype H2-k. Sequencing was done on a sample of lesional skin. This rearrangement joins TRBV12-1 to TRBJ1-3; TRBD1 might be the D (6 bases). CDR3 sequence: CASSLLPGVGNTLYF. The part of the CDR3 DNA that was read is TGTGCCAGCTCTCTCTTGCCAGGGGTTGGAAATACG.